A selection of T cell receptor beta chains follows, all from one sample in a study of cytomegalovirus exposure and HLA in healthy donors. The data were produced by immunoSEQ multiplex PCR, yet TCRdb's version contains in-frame clones alone and is incomplete. The table includes about 100,000 clones, around 57% detected once. Sequencing used PBMCs. These receptors originate from a human donor in good health. The CDR3 runs from the conserved cysteine through the conserved F or W. The order of the fields is V gene, clone size, CDR3 protein. Clone size is stated in some rows and not others, as once, few, many or a class when expanded.

>TRBV2|-
CAKSGLGDNEQFF
>TRBV7-8|-
CASSNPTGIDTEAFF
>TRBV2|-
CASSVEAGAAYEQYF
>TRBV18|-
CASSPPGALARQETQYF
>TRBV4-1|-
CASSQGLAGGTYEQYF
>TRBV2|-
CAIEVGGGYTF
>TRBV4-1|-
CASSQDLIGSPGWVNSPLHF
>TRBV7-6|once
CASSFFVEMFTEAFF
>TRBV7-9|few
CASSSGRERRYF
>TRBV5-6|-
CASSLSPYEQYF
>TRBV7-3|-
CASSLEAGGPNEQFF
>TRBV5-4|once
CASSLDSDQETQYF
>TRBV11-2|-
CASSYLQGYTEAFF
>TRBV6-5|-
CASSRSLNTEAFF
>TRBV18|-
CASETGTGVETQYF
>TRBV15|-
CATSRELAGGPPSQFF
>TRBV19|-
CASSRDTYGYTF
>TRBV10-2|-
CASRRGASYEQYF
>TRBV7-9|-
CASSLEGSGANVLTF
>TRBV11-2|-
CASSLLWLDRTGELFF
>TRBV18|-
CASSPGGPLTDTQYF
>TRBV7-8|-
CASSLAGDPTDTQYF
>TRBV19|-
CASSILPVSTNEKLFF
>TRBV15|-
CATSRGRAGGNTQYF
>TRBV5-1|-
CASSSIQGSTDTQYF
>TRBV9|-
CASSRDTNTEAFF